The 5 T cell receptor beta chains listed next were all sequenced from one sample in a study of cytomegalovirus exposure and HLA in healthy donors (dated by TCRdb to the late 2010s). Library method: the immunoSEQ multiplex PCR assay. A mixture of 60 forward primers for TCR Vbeta segments and 13 reverse primers for TCR Jbeta segments was used in the multiplex PCR. In TCRdb, the immuneACCESS table is reduced to in-frame sequences with V and J assigned. These tables do not hold every clone; where another copy was compared, an unresolved V gene accounts for under half, and the others remain unexplained. The sample table on file contains approximately 180,000 clones. Of the sample, under 6.5% falls within the top ten clones. Material: PBMCs. All receptors derive from a young man in good health and CMV-seronegative.

V is TRBV10-3 and J is TRBJ2-7; 12 nucleotides agree with TRBD1. With 6 bases clipped from V and 6 bases from J, the junction kept 15 bases outside the gene matches. The CDR3 totals 17 residues. Germline lookup yields CDR1 ENHRY and CDR2 SYGVKD. In nucleotides, the CDR3 is TGTGCCATCAGCTTGCTCTTGACCGGGACAGGGGGCTCCGAGCAGTACTTC. This codes for CAISLLLTGTGGSEQYF.

The chain links TRBV27 to TRBJ2-1; 8 nucleotides line up with TRBD2. V shed 10 bases, J shed 4 bases, and the junction held 12 bases outside the gene matches. The CDR3 runs 15 residues. The germline gives CDR1 MNHEY, CDR2 SMNVEV (reference sequence). The CDR3 DNA follows: TGTGCCACTAGACCCGGGACTAGGGGTTACAATGAGCAGTTCTTC. Translating gives CATRPGTRGYNEQFF.

The CDR3 DNA is TGTGCCAGCAGCTTCTGGACAGGGGTGAACACTGAAGCTTTCTTT. It translates to CASSFWTGVNTEAFF. The chain employs TRBV7-9 and TRBJ1-1, with TRBD1 matching over 9 bases. CDR3 size: 15 residues. Germline-derived CDR1 and CDR2 are SEHNR and FQNEAQ (reference sequence). V lost 3 bases to trimming and J lost 0 bases; unmatched junction nucleotides: 2.

This chain uses TRBV28 with TRBJ1-5; 9 positions match TRBD1. Germline CDR1 reads MDHEN; CDR2 reads SYDVKM. The trim removed 5 bases at V and 6 bases at J, leaving 8 bases unmatched. This CDR3 comprises 15 residues. The chain's CDR3 is CASSRWGQGGQPQHF. The CDR3 coding sequence is TGTGCCAGCAGTCGCTGGGGACAGGGCGGTCAGCCCCAGCATTTT.

The V call is TRBV18, the J call TRBJ1-1; 9 nucleotides match TRBD1. V dropped 4 bases and J dropped 3; count of bases not matched to a gene: 9. CDR1 is KGHSH, CDR2 LQKENI, per germline. The CDR3 is 16 amino acids. This CDR3 is CASSRRTGDRDTEAFF. The CDR3 DNA follows: TGTGCCAGCTCACGGCGGACAGGGGATCGGGACACTGAAGCTTTCTTT.